The rows below give T cell receptor beta chains drawn from one sample of a study of control samples from healthy donors and cancer patients. The repertoire was sequenced with immunoSEQ multiplex PCR; TCRdb's copy has only in-frame clones and lacks some. The table shows some 190,000 clones, with about 91% occurring only once. The specimen was blood. The receptor source for this set is a young man in good health. Both conserved end residues are part of each CDR3. The order of the fields is D gene, V gene, J gene, clone size, CDR3 protein, CDR3 DNA. A D gene is named only where the DNA matches it firmly. Only some rows state a clone size, as once, few, many or a class for expanded clones.

-	TRBV11-2	TRBJ2-7	-	CASSATVSLYEQYF	TGTGCCAGCAGCGCGACGGTCTCCTTATACGAGCAGTACTTC
-	TRBV7-6	TRBJ1-1	once	CASSLALGNTEAFF	TGTGCCAGCAGCTTAGCTTTGGGAAACACTGAAGCTTTCTTT
TRBD1	TRBV2	TRBJ1-2	-	CASSAARGGYTF	TGTGCCAGCAGTGCGGCCAGGGGGGGCTACACCTTC
-	TRBV5-6	TRBJ1-2	few	CASRADGGYTF	TGTGCCAGCAGGGCGGATGGGGGCTACACCTTC
-	TRBV30	TRBJ1-5	-	CAWSQGSNQPQHF	TGTGCCTGGAGCCAGGGTAGCAATCAGCCCCAGCATTTT
-	TRBV19	TRBJ1-5	-	CASSMSGSYQPQHF	TGTGCCAGTAGTATGTCAGGCAGTTATCAGCCCCAGCATTTT
TRBD2	TRBV20-1	TRBJ2-1	once	CSPREDEQFF	TGCAGTCCCCGGGAGGATGAGCAGTTCTTC
-	TRBV7-9	TRBJ2-1	-	CASSPKLRVGNEQFF	TGTGCCAGCAGCCCCAAACTGCGGGTGGGCAATGAGCAGTTCTTC
-	TRBV20-1	TRBJ1-1	-	CSATVNTEAFF	TGCAGTGCTACTGTGAACACTGAAGCTTTCTTT
-	TRBV6-5	TRBJ1-1	-	CASSTRVTTEAFF	TGTGCCAGCAGTACCCGGGTCACCACTGAAGCTTTCTTT
-	TRBV6-5	TRBJ1-1	-	CASSYLSVNTEAFF	TGTGCCAGCAGTTACTTATCGGTGAACACTGAAGCTTTCTTT
TRBD1	TRBV5-8	TRBJ1-4	-	CASSLRGPAPNEKLFF	TGTGCCAGCAGCCTAAGGGGGCCCGCCCCTAATGAAAAACTGTTTTTT
-	TRBV5-5	TRBJ1-3	-	CASSARGARNTIYF	TGTGCCAGCAGCGCTCGGGGGGCGAGGAACACCATATATTTT
-	TRBV12-3/TRBV12-4	TRBJ1-1	-	CASSSGGSTEAFF	TGTGCCAGCTCCTCCGGGGGGAGCACTGAAGCTTTCTTT
-	TRBV4-1	TRBJ2-2	-	CASSQGRLKFSTGELFF	TGCGCCAGCAGCCAAGGTCGCCTAAAATTTTCCACCGGGGAGCTGTTTTTT
-	TRBV27	TRBJ1-2	-	CASSPPRGYGYTF	TGTGCCAGCAGTCCCCCCCGCGGCTATGGCTACACCTTC
-	TRBV2	TRBJ1-5	-	CASSKTGKFDQPQHF	TGTGCCAGCAGTAAAACAGGGAAGTTTGATCAGCCCCAGCATTTT
TRBD1	TRBV2	TRBJ2-3	-	CASREGQGVPDTQYF	TGTGCCAGCAGAGAAGGACAGGGGGTGCCAGATACGCAGTATTTT
TRBD2	TRBV11-2	TRBJ2-1	-	CASTYREASFNEQFF	TGTGCCAGCACGTACCGGGAGGCATCCTTCAATGAGCAGTTCTTC
-	TRBV3-1/TRBV3-2	TRBJ1-5	-	CASSQDSSGYQPQHF	TGTGCCAGCAGCCAAGATAGTTCGGGGTATCAGCCCCAGCATTTT
-	TRBV28	TRBJ2-7	-	CASSLRGTGGAYEQYF	TGTGCCAGCAGTTTAAGGGGGACTGGGGGGGCCTACGAGCAGTACTTC
TRBD2	TRBV10-2	TRBJ2-1	-	CASRPIAGLNEQFF	TGCGCCAGCAGGCCAATAGCGGGTTTAAATGAGCAGTTCTTC
TRBD2	TRBV7-2	TRBJ2-7	-	CASSLPEGLAGLGEQYF	TGTGCCAGCAGCTTACCCGAGGGACTAGCGGGGTTGGGGGAGCAGTACTTC
-	TRBV5-6	TRBJ2-3	few	CASSGSADTQYF	TGTGCCAGCAGCGGGAGTGCAGATACGCAGTATTTT
-	TRBV2	TRBJ1-2	-	CASSELGRGGGYTF	TGTGCCAGCAGTGAACTCGGCAGGGGAGGCGGCTACACCTTC
-	TRBV13	TRBJ1-1	-	CASSLDRGSSEAFF	TGTGCCAGCAGCTTAGACAGAGGGAGCTCTGAAGCTTTCTTT
TRBD1	TRBV5-6	TRBJ2-7	-	CASSSSAFDRGLGEQYF	TGTGCCAGCAGCTCCTCAGCGTTCGACAGGGGGTTGGGGGAGCAGTACTTC
-	TRBV5-1	TRBJ1-6	-	CASSLAVSGSNSPLHF	TGCGCCAGCAGCTTGGCCGTATCGGGGAGCAATTCACCCCTCCACTTT
TRBD2	TRBV5-1	TRBJ2-1	-	CASSWLAGGGNEQFF	TGCGCCAGCAGCTGGCTAGCGGGGGGCGGTAATGAGCAGTTCTTC
-	TRBV3-1/TRBV3-2	TRBJ2-7	-	CASSLGTGPYEQYF	TGTGCCAGCAGCCTTGGGACCGGCCCCTACGAGCAGTACTTC
-	TRBV5-5	TRBJ2-2	-	CASSIRATNWMYANTGELFF	TGTGCCAGCAGCATACGGGCCACAAATTGGATGTATGCGAACACCGGGGAGCTGTTTTTT
TRBD1	TRBV11-2	TRBJ1-2	-	CASSFTAGGGYGYTF	TGTGCCAGCAGCTTTACCGCAGGGGGCGGCTATGGCTACACCTTC
-	TRBV6-5	TRBJ1-4	-	CASTRGVNEKLFF	TGTGCCAGCACGCGGGGGGTTAATGAAAAACTGTTTTTT
-	TRBV10-3	TRBJ1-1	-	CAIRAMGGATNTEAFF	TGTGCCATCAGGGCGATGGGGGGAGCCACGAACACTGAAGCTTTCTTT
TRBD2	TRBV7-2	TRBJ2-1	few	CASTRVAGGHNEQFF	TGTGCCAGCACCCGGGTTGCGGGGGGGCACAATGAGCAGTTCTTC
-	TRBV7-8	TRBJ1-6	-	CASSLAGGRNSPLHF	TGTGCCAGCAGCTTAGCCGGGGGGAGAAATTCACCCCTCCACTTT
-	TRBV7-7	TRBJ2-3	-	CASSTARRGTDTQYF	TGTGCCAGCAGCACAGCCCGTCGGGGCACAGATACGCAGTATTTT
-	TRBV30	TRBJ1-6	-	CAWKGRSSYNSPLHF	TGTGCCTGGAAGGGAAGGAGCTCCTATAATTCACCCCTCCACTTT
-	TRBV21-1	TRBJ2-2	-	CASSKKGKLATNTGELFF	TGTGCCAGCAGCAAAAAGGGGAAACTAGCGACAAACACCGGGGAGCTGTTTTTT
-	TRBV15	TRBJ1-3	-	CATSRSRGGNTIYF	TGTGCCACCAGCAGAAGTAGAGGTGGAAACACCATATATTTT
-	TRBV5-1	TRBJ2-7	-	CASSPAQGHQYF	TGCGCCAGCAGCCCGGCCCAGGGACATCAGTACTTC
TRBD1	TRBV7-2	TRBJ1-6	few	CASSLVRQGGSPLHF	TGTGCCAGCAGCTTAGTTAGGCAGGGGGGTTCACCCCTCCACTTT
-	TRBV13	TRBJ1-6	-	CASSLVQGDNSPLHF	TGTGCCAGCAGCTTAGTTCAGGGTGATAATTCACCCCTCCACTTT
-	TRBV7-3	TRBJ1-6	once	CASSSDGNSPLHF	TGTGCCAGCAGCTCCGACGGGAATTCACCCCTCCACTTT
-	TRBV2	TRBJ1-1	-	CASKGLSSTNTEAFF	TGTGCCAGCAAGGGTCTCTCATCGACGAACACTGAAGCTTTCTTT
-	TRBV7-9	TRBJ1-3	many	CASRPDSSSGNTIYF	TGTGCCAGCAGACCTGACAGTTCCTCTGGAAACACCATATATTTT
TRBD1	TRBV27	TRBJ2-7	once	CASSLRGGDRGYEQYF	TGTGCCAGCAGTTTAAGGGGGGGGGACAGGGGCTACGAGCAGTACTTC
-	TRBV6-1	TRBJ2-2	-	CASSEGGGGFPGELFF	TGTGCCAGCAGTGAAGGGGGTGGAGGTTTCCCCGGGGAGCTGTTTTTT